The TCR beta chain described here comes from a study of siplizumab effects on memory and regulatory T cells. Concerning this clone itself: Its antigen is as yet unknown.

The table came from immunoSEQ multiplex PCR; TCRdb's copy has only in-frame clones and leaves some out. The sample yields under 130,000 clones, under 95% seen once. Whole-study findings and limits: Alloreactive sequences from unstimulated CD4+ memory cells fell significantly with siplizumab.

Sequencing was carried out using CD4+ T cells sorted from blood. The TCR sequence derives from a human donor in good health.

The CDR3: CASSDSKWPSYNEQFF. The CDR3 DNA follows: TGTGCCAGCAGTGACTCGAAGTGGCCCTCCTACAATGAGCAGTTCTTC. This chain links TRBV6-4 with TRBJ2-1, with D unresolved. Germline values: CDR1 MRHNA, CDR2 SNTAGT. The CDR3 runs 16 residues. V lost 0 bases and J lost 0, with 9 bases in between.